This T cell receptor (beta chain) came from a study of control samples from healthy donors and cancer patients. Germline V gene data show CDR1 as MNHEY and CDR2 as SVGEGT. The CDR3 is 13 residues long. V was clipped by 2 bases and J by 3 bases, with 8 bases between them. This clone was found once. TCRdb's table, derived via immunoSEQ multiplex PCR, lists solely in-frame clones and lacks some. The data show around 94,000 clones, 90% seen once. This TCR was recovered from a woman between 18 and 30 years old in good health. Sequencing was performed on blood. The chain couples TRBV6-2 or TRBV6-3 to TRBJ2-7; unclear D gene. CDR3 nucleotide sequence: TGTGCCAGCAGTTACCCCGCAGGCTACGAGCAGTACTTC. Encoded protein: CASSYPAGYEQYF.